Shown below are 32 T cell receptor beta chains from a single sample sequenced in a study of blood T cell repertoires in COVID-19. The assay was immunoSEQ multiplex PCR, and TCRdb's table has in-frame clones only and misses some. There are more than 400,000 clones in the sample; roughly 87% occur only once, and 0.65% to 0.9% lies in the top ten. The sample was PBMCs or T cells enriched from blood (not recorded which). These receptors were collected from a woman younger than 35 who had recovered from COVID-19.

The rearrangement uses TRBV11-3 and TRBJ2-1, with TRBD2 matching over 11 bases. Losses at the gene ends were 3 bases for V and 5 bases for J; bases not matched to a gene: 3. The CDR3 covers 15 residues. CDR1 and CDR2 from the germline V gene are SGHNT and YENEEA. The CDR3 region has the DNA TGTGCCAGCAGCTTGGGGACTAGCGGAAACAATGAGCAGTTCTTC. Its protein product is CASSLGTSGNNEQFF. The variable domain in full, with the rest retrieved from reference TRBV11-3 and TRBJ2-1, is EAGVVQSPRYKIIEKKQPVAFWCNPISGHNTLYWYLQNLGQGPELLIRYENEEAVDDSQLPKDRFSAERLKGVDSTLKIQPAELGDSAVYLCASSLGTSGNNEQFFGPGTRLTVL.

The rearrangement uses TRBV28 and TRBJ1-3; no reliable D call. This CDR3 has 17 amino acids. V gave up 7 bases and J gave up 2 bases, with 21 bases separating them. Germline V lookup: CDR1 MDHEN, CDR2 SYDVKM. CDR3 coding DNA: TGTGCCAGCACCCCGGTGGTTGAGGGAGTCCCTGGAAACACCATATATTTT. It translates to CASTPVVEGVPGNTIYF.

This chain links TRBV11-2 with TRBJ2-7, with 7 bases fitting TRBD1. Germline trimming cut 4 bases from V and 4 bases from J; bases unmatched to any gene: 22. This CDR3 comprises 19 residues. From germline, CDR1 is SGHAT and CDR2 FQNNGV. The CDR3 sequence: CASSSGQVGIQGRGYEQYF. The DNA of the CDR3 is TGTGCCAGCAGCTCGGGACAAGTTGGAATACAGGGGCGAGGATACGAGCAGTACTTC.

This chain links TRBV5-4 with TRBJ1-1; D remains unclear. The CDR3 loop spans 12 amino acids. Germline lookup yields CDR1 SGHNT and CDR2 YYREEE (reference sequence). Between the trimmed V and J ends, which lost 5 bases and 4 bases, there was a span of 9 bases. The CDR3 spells CASSIQFTEAFF. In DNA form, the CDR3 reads TGTGCCAGCAGTATACAGTTCACTGAAGCTTTCTTT.

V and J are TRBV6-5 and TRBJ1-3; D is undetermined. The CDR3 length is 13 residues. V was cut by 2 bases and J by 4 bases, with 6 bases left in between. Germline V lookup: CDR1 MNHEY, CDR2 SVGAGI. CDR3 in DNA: TGTGCCAGCAGTTACGGGCAGGGAAACACCATATATTTT. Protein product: CASSYGQGNTIYF.

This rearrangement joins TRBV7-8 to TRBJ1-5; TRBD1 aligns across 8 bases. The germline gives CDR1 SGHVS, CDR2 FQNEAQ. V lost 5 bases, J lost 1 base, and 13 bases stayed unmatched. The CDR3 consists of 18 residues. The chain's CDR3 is CASSPAVWDRISNQPQHF. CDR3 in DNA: TGTGCCAGCAGCCCCGCAGTGTGGGACAGGATAAGCAATCAGCCCCAGCATTTT.

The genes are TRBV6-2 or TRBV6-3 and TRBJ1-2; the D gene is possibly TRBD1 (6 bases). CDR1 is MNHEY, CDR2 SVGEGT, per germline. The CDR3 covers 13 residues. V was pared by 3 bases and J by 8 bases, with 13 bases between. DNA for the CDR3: TGTGCCAGCAGTTATCAGGGGCCGCGGGGCTACACCTTC. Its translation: CASSYQGPRGYTF.

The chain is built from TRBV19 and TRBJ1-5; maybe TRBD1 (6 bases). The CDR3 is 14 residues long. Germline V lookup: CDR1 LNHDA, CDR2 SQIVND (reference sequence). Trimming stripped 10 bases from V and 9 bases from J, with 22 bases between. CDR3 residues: CATSPQGTAGPQHF. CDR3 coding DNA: TGTGCCACCTCACCACAGGGTACTGCAGGGCCCCAGCATTTT.

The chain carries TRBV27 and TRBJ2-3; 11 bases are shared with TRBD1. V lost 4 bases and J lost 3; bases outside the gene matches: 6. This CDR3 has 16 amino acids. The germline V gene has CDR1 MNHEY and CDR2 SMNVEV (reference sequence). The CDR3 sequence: CASSSYGQGATDTQYF. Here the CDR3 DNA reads TGTGCCAGCAGTTCTTACGGACAGGGGGCGACAGATACGCAGTATTTT.

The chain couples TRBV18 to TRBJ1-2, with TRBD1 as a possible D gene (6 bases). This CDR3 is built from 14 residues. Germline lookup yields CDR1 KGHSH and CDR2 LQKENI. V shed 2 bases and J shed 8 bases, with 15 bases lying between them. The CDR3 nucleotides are TGTGCCAGCTCACCAGGCAGGGGATTCTACGGCTACACCTTC. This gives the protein CASSPGRGFYGYTF.

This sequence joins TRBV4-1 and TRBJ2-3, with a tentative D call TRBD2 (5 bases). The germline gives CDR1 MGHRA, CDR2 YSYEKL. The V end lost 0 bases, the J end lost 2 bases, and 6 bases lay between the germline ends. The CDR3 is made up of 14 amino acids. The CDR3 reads CASSQDGITDTQYF. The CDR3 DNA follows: TGCGCCAGCAGCCAAGACGGGATCACAGATACGCAGTATTTT.

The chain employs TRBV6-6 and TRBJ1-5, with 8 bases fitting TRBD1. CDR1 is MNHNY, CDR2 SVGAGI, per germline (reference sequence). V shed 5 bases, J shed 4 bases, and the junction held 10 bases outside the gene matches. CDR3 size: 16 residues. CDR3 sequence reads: CASSNPTGGGNQPQHF. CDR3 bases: TGTGCCAGCAGTAACCCTACAGGGGGAGGTAATCAGCCCCAGCATTTT.

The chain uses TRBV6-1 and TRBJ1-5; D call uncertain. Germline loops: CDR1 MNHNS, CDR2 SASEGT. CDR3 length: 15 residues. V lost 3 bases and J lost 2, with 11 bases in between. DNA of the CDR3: TGTGCCAGCAGTGACCGGCCGGCGGGCAATCAGCCCCAGCATTTT. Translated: CASSDRPAGNQPQHF.

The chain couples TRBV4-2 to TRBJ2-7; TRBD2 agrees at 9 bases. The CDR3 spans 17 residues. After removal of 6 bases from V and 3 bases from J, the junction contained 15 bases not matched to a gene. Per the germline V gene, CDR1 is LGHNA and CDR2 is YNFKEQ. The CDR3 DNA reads TGTGCCAGCAGTCGCGACCGAGCGGGGGGAGATTTCTACGAGCAGTACTTC. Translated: CASSRDRAGGDFYEQYF.

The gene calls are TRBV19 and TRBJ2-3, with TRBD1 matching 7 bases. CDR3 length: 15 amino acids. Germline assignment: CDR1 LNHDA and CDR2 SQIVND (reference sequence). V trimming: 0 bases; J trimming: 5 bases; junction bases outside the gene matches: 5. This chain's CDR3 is CASSIDDRARDTQYF. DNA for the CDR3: TGTGCCAGTAGTATAGATGACAGGGCGAGAGATACGCAGTATTTT. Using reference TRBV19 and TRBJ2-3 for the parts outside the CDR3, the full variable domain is DGGITQSPKYLFRKEGQNVTLSCEQNLNHDAMYWYRQDPGQGLRLIYYSQIVNDFQKGDIAEGYSVSREKKESFPLTVTSAQKNPTAFYLCASSIDDRARDTQYFGPGTRLTVL.

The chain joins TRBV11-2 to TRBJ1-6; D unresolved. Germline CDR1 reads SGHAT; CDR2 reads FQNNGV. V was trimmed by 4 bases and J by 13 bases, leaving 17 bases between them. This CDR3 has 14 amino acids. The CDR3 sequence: CASSSPKEGFPLHF. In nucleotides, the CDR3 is TGTGCCAGCAGCTCCCCCAAGGAGGGATTCCCCCTCCACTTT.

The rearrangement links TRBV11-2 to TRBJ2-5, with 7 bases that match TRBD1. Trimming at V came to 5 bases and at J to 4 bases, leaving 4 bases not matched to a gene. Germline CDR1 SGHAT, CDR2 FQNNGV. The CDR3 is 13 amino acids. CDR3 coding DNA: TGTGCCAGCAGCCAGGACAGGATAGAGACCCAGTACTTC. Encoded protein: CASSQDRIETQYF.

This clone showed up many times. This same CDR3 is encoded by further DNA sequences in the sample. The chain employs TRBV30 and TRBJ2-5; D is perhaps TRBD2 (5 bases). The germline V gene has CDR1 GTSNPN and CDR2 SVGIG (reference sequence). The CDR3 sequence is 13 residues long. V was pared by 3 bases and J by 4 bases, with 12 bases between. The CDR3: CAWSSGGAETQYF. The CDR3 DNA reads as TGTGCCTGGAGCTCTGGAGGAGCAGAGACCCAGTACTTC.

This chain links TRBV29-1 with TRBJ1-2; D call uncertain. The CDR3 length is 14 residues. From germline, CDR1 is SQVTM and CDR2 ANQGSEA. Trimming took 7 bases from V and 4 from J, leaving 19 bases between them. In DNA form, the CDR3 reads TGCAGCGCAACCGACACTTCACCCCCCTATGGCTACACCTTC. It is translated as CSATDTSPPYGYTF. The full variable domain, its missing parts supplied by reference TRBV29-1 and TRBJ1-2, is SAVISQKPSRDICQRGTSLTIQCQVDSQVTMMFWYRQQPGQSLTLIATANQGSEATYESGFVIDKFPISRPNLTFSTLTVSNMSPEDSSIYLCSATDTSPPYGYTFGSGTRLTVV.

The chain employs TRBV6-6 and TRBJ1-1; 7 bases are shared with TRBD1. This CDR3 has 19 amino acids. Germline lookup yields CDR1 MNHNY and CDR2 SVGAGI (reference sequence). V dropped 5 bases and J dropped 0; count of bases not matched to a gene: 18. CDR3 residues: CASSPQNRGLISMNTEAFF. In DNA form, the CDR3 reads TGTGCCAGCAGTCCCCAAAACAGGGGACTTATTTCCATGAACACTGAAGCTTTCTTT.

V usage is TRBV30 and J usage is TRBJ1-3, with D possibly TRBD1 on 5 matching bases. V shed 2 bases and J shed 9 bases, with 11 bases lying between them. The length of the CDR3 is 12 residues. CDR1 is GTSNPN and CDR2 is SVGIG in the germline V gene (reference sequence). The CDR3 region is CAWSSGGITIYF. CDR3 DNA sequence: TGTGCCTGGAGTTCCGGGGGTATCACCATATATTTT.

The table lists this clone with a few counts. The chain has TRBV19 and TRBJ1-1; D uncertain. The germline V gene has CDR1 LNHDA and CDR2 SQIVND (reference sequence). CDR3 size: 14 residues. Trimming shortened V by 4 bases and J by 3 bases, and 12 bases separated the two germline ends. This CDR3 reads CASSKAGWDTEAFF. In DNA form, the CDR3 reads TGTGCCAGTAGTAAGGCGGGATGGGACACTGAAGCTTTCTTT.

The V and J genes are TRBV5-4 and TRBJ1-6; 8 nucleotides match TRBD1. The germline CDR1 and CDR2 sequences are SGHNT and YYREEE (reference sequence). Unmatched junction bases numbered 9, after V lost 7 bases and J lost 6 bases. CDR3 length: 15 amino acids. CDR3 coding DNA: TGTGCCAGCGGACCGACGGGACAGGCTAATTCACCCCTCCACTTT. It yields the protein CASGPTGQANSPLHF.

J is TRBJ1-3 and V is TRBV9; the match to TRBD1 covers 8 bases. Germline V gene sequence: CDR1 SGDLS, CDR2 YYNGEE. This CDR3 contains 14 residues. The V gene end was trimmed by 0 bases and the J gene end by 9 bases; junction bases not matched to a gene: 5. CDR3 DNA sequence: TGTGCCAGCAGCGTAGCGGACAGGGAGGGCACCATATATTTT. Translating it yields CASSVADREGTIYF.

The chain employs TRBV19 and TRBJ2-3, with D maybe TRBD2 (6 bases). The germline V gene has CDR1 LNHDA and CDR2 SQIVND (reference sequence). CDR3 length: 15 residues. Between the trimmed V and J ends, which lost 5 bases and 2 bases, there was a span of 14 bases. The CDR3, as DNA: TGTGCCAGTAGTCCGACTAGTGGCCACACAGATACGCAGTATTTT. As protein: CASSPTSGHTDTQYF.

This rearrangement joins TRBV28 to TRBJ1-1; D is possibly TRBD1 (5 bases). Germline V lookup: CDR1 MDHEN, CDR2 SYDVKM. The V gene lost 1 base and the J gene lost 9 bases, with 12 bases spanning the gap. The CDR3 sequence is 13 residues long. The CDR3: CASSLSATVKAFF. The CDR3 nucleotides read TGTGCCAGCAGTTTATCCGCGACAGTAAAAGCTTTCTTT. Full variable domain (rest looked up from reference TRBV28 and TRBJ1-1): DVKVTQSSRYLVKRTGEKVFLECVQDMDHENMFWYRQDPGLGLRLIYFSYDVKMKEKGDIPEGYSVSREKKERFSLILESASTNQTSMYLCASSLSATVKAFFGQGTRLTVV.

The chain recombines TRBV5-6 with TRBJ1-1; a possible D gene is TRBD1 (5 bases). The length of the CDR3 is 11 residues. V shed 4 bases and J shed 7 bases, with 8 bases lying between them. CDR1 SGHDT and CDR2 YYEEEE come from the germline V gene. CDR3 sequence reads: CASSQGLEAFF. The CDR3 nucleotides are TGTGCCAGCAGCCAGGGCCTTGAAGCTTTCTTT.

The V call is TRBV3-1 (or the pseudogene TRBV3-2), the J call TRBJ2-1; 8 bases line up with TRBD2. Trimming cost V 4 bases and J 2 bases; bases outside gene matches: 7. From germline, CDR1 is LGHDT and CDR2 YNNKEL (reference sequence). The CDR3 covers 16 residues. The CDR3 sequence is CASSPPGGGTYNEQFF. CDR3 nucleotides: TGTGCCAGCAGCCCTCCCGGGGGGGGAACCTACAATGAGCAGTTCTTC.

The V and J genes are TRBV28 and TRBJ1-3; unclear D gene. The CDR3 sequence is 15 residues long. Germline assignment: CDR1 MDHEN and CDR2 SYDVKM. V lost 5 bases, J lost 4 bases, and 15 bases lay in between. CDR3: CASSPPGSLGNTIYF. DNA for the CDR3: TGTGCCAGCAGTCCTCCGGGAAGCCTCGGAAACACCATATATTTT.

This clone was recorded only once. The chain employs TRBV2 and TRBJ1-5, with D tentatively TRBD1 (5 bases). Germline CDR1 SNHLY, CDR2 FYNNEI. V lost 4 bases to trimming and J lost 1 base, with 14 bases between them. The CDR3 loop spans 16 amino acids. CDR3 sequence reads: CASSVGRTWSNQPQHF. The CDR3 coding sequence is TGTGCCAGCAGTGTGGGGCGAACTTGGAGCAATCAGCCCCAGCATTTT.

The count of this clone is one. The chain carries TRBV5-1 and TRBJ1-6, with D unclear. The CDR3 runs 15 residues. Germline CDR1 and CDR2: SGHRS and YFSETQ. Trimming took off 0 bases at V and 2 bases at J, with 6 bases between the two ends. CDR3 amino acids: CASSLDGTYNSPLHF. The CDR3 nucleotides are TGCGCCAGCAGCTTGGACGGGACCTATAATTCACCCCTCCACTTT.

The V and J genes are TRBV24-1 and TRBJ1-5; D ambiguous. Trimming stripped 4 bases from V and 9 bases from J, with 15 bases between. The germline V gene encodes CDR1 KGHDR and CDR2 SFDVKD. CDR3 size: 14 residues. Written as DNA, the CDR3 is TGTGCCACCAGTGAACCCCCCAGCGAGGGGCCCCAGCATTTT. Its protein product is CATSEPPSEGPQHF.